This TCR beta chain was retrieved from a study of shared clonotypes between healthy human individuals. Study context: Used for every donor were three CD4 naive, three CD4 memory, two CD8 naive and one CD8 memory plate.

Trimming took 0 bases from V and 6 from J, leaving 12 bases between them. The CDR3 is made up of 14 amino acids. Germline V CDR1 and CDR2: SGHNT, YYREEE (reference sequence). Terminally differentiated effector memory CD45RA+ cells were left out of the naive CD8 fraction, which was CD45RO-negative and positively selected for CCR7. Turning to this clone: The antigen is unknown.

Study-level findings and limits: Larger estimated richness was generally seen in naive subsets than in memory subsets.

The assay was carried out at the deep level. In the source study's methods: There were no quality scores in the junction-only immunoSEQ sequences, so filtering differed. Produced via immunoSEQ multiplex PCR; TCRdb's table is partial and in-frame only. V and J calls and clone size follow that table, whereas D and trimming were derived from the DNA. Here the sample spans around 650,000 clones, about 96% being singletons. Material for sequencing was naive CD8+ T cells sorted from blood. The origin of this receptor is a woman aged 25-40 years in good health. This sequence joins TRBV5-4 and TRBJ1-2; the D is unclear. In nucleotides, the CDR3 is TGTGCCAGCAGCTTGGGGCGCACACCTGATGGCTACACCTTC. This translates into CASSLGRTPDGYTF.